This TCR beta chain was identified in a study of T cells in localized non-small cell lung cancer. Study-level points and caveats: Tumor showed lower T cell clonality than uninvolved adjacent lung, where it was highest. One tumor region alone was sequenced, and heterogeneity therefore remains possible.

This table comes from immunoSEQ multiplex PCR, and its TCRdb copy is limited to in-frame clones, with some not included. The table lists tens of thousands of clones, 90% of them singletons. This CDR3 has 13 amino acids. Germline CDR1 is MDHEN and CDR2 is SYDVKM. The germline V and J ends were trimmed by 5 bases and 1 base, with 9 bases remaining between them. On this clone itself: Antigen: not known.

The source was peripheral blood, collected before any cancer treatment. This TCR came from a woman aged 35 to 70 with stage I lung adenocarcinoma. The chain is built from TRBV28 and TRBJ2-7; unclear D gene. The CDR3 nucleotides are TGTGCCAGCAGTACCAGACTGTCCTACGAGCAGTACTTC. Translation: CASSTRLSYEQYF. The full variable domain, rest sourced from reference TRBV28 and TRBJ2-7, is DVKVTQSSRYLVKRTGEKVFLECVQDMDHENMFWYRQDPGLGLRLIYFSYDVKMKEKGDIPEGYSVSREKKERFSLILESASTNQTSMYLCASSTRLSYEQYFGPGTRLTVT.